This T cell receptor beta chain was sequenced during a study of blood T cell repertoires in COVID-19 (dated by TCRdb to 2018 to 2021). With regard to the full study: Collaborator samples came from the United States, Italy and Spain and covered acute and convalescent phases of COVID-19. The dataset comprised deeply sampled blood TCRbeta repertoires from subjects exposed to, actively infected with, or recovered from COVID-19. The material from the prospective study consisted of cDNA or gDNA derived from T cells, B-cell-depleted T cells, or PBMCs. HLA class I and class II types, where available, came from metadata supplied by the sample provider rather than from assay-based typing. The samples were drawn from two sources: the first 160 participants of the ongoing ImmuneRACE study, and 950 to 1,500 subjects contributed by 6 global collaborators. Nearly every sample came with metadata listing a de-identified subject ID, COVID-19 status, age in years and sex. The repertoires were released in a freely available public database meant as a resource for research on the immune response to SARS-CoV-2. The investigation overall reported the following: The amount of clinical and demographic metadata varied by source and participant and was provided uncurated.

V and J are trimmed by 0 bases and 6 bases, and the gene matches miss 8 bases of the junction. CDR1 SGHAT and CDR2 FQNNGV were looked up in the germline V gene. From the cysteine up to the phenylalanine, the CDR3 has a length of 15 residues. Only the CDR3 part of the read is kept: 45 bases, read in frame from the first base. Notes on this clone: Which antigen it targets is not known. No much larger clone is present one base from it, and per-base qualities are unavailable.

TCRbeta CDR3 regions were amplified from genomic DNA by means of the immunoSEQ Assay, a bias-controlled multiplex PCR. Per the source publication's procedure: Nucleated cell counts per sample were estimated from amplification of reference gene primers within the assay. To quantify the absolute abundance of each unique TCRbeta CDR3 rearrangement, sequence reads were collapsed and filtered. For each sample, productive Simpson clonality was calculated as the square root of Simpson's diversity index across productive rearrangements. Here the immuneACCESS table is served through TCRdb, limited to in-frame sequences with V and J called. Missing clones are a known gap in these copies; in checked studies unresolved V genes cover under half, and the rest lacks a known reason. V, J and clone size are taken as reported in that table, and D and trimming were inferred from the DNA itself. For this sample the table gives fewer than 500,000 clones, of which 81% were detected only once. Approximately 1% of the sample is held by the ten biggest clonotypes.

The collaborating institutions used their own protocols to collect whole blood in K2EDTA tubes. For TCRbeta analysis, collaborator samples were shipped as frozen whole blood, as isolated PBMCs, or as DNA extracted from either sample type. The chain employs TRBV11-2 and TRBJ2-7; TRBD1 aligns with 7 central bases. This TCR derives from a human donor with acute or convalescent COVID-19. The donor label of this sample is uncertain. Sequencing was carried out using peripheral blood. The DNA sequence is TGTGCCAGCAGCTTAGAGACACAGGGGTTTTTCGAGCAGTACTTC. This sequence encodes CASSLETQGFFEQYF.